Listed below are T cell receptor beta chains from one sample, sequenced in a study of blood T cells in healthy people across ages. TCRdb re-derived calls from the 5' RACE reads in MiXCR, one entry per CDR3 protein. The data contain 380,000 or so distinct CDR3 sequences, roughly half of them singletons. The sequencing sample was made of blood. The source is a man between 60 and 75 years old in good health. Both conserved end residues are part of each CDR3. The D gene is left open where the match is weak. Some rows have no size entry. The others give once, few or many, or a class for an expanded clone.

j_call,clone_size,v_call,d_call,cdr3_aa,cdr3_nt
TRBJ1-2,once,TRBV20-1,.,CSASLGASDYTF,TGCAGTGCTAGTTTGGGGGCGAGCGACTACACCTTC
TRBJ2-1,few,TRBV10-3,TRBD2,CAISQLAGDINNEQFF,TGTGCCATCAGCCAACTAGCGGGAGATATTAACAATGAGCAGTTCTTC
TRBJ1-1,once,TRBV14,.,CASSQVRGRAEAFF,TGTGCCAGCAGCCAGGTCAGGGGAAGGGCTGAAGCTTTCTTT
TRBJ2-4,.,TRBV28,TRBD2,CASRQRGQNIQYF,TGTGCCAGCAGACAGCGGGGACAAAACATTCAGTACTTC
TRBJ2-5,.,TRBV6-5,.,CASSRNQETQYF,TGTGCCAGCAGCCGCAATCAAGAGACCCAGTACTTC
TRBJ2-7,.,TRBV5-6,.,CASSTGHNLQDEQYF,TGTGCCAGCAGTACCGGACACAACCTACAGGACGAGCAGTACTTC
TRBJ2-3,.,TRBV9,.,CASSVVGGDTDTQYF,TGTGCCAGCAGCGTAGTAGGCGGGGACACAGATACGCAGTATTTT
TRBJ2-7,.,TRBV10-3,TRBD2,CAISGGRGEQYF,TGTGCCATCAGTGGGGGGAGGGGCGAGCAGTACTTC
TRBJ2-1,few,TRBV27,TRBD2,CASSLSSSGGNNEQFF,TGTGCCAGCAGTTTATCGTCTAGCGGGGGGAACAATGAGCAGTTCTTC
TRBJ1-1,few,TRBV12-3/TRBV12-4,.,CASSLKVEAFF,TGTGCCAGCAGTTTAAAGGTGGAAGCTTTCTTT
TRBJ1-1,.,TRBV3-1,.,CASSQGTGSTEAFF,TGTGCCAGCAGCCAAGGTACGGGGTCCACTGAAGCTTTCTTT
TRBJ2-1,.,TRBV4-3,.,CASSQDLPSDEGDEQFF,TGCGCCAGCAGCCAAGATCTTCCTAGCGACGAGGGGGATGAGCAGTTCTTC
TRBJ1-6,.,TRBV3-1,TRBD1,CASSPDRAHSHLHF,TGTGCCAGCAGCCCCGACAGGGCTCATTCACACCTCCACTTT
TRBJ2-5,many,TRBV29-1,.,CSVEGGTTSETQYF,TGCAGCGTTGAAGGGGGAACGACCTCAGAGACCCAGTACTTC
TRBJ2-3,many,TRBV29-1,TRBD2,CSVPTSGSPTDTQYF,TGCAGCGTTCCGACTAGCGGGAGTCCCACAGATACGCAGTATTTT
TRBJ2-7,.,TRBV10-3,.,CAISERGRYEQYF,TGTGCCATCAGTGAGCGGGGCAGATACGAGCAGTACTTC
TRBJ2-3,.,TRBV12-3/TRBV12-4,.,CASSVVRSTDTQYF,TGCGCCAGCAGCGTGGTCCGAAGTACAGATACGCAGTATTTT
TRBJ2-7,.,TRBV5-6,.,CASSPSAGSIYEQYF,TGTGCCAGCAGCCCATCTGCCGGGAGTATCTACGAGCAGTACTTC
TRBJ2-3,.,TRBV12-3/TRBV12-4,.,CASGSGSTDTQYF,TGTGCCAGCGGTAGCGGTAGCACAGATACGCAGTATTTT
TRBJ2-3,.,TRBV27,TRBD2,CASSFYRARTSGGTDTQYF,TGTGCCAGCAGTTTTTATCGGGCTAGGACTAGCGGGGGCACAGATACGCAGTATTTT
TRBJ2-7,many,TRBV20-1,.,CSAGDYEQYF,TGCAGTGCTGGAGACTACGAGCAGTACTTC
TRBJ2-4,.,TRBV20-1,TRBD2,CSARDRGGRAEAKNIQYF,TGCAGTGCTAGAGATAGGGGCGGGAGGGCCGAGGCCAAAAACATTCAGTACTTC
TRBJ2-4,few,TRBV7-9,.,CASSLPIRLGAKNIQYF,TGTGCCAGCAGCTTACCGATCCGGCTTGGGGCCAAAAACATTCAGTACTTC
TRBJ1-5,.,TRBV10-3,.,CAISNLAGVRDTQHF,TGTGCCATCAGCAACTTAGCGGGAGTGAGAGATACGCAGCATTTT
TRBJ2-7,.,TRBV7-2,TRBD2,CASSLGKRGGTYEQYF,TGTGCCAGCAGCTTAGGCAAGCGGGGGGGTACCTACGAGCAGTACTTC
TRBJ1-4,few,TRBV18,TRBD1,CASSPGGNEKLFF,TGTGCCAGCTCCCCAGGGGGGAATGAAAAACTGTTTTTT
TRBJ2-7,.,TRBV20-1,TRBD2,CSAHSGTSADEQYF,TGCAGTGCTCACTCCGGGACTAGCGCGGACGAGCAGTACTTC
TRBJ1-5,.,TRBV6-5,.,CASSYRGSSNQPQHF,TGTGCCAGCAGTTACCGTGGCAGTAGCAATCAGCCCCAGCATTTT
TRBJ2-1,few,TRBV20-1,TRBD2,CSAKKGAGGQNEQFF,TGCAGTGCAAAAAAAGGGGCGGGGGGGCAAAATGAGCAGTTCTTC
TRBJ2-3,.,TRBV5-1,TRBD2,CASSPGLAGGYTDTQYF,TGCGCCAGCAGCCCAGGACTAGCGGGGGGATACACAGATACGCAGTATTTT
TRBJ1-5,.,TRBV6-6,TRBD1,CASRPGTGVGGQPQHF,TGTGCCAGCAGGCCCGGGACAGGGGTCGGGGGTCAGCCCCAGCATTTT
TRBJ2-5,.,TRBV5-1,TRBD1,CASTPGQGAETQYF,TGCGCCAGCACCCCGGGACAGGGGGCAGAGACCCAGTACTTC
TRBJ2-1,.,TRBV5-6,TRBD2,CASSLGTGELLAGVDEQFF,TGTGCCAGCAGCTTAGGAACAGGGGAGTTACTAGCGGGAGTGGATGAGCAGTTCTTC
TRBJ2-1,.,TRBV7-9,.,CASDRYNEQFF,TGTGCCAGCGACCGCTACAATGAGCAGTTCTTC
TRBJ2-5,many,TRBV10-3,.,CAISETSPPQETQYF,TGTGCCATCAGTGAGACTAGCCCTCCCCAAGAGACCCAGTACTTC
TRBJ2-1,.,TRBV11-3,.,CASSTTPNEQFF,TGTGCCAGCAGCACCACCCCCAATGAGCAGTTCTTC
TRBJ2-1,.,TRBV6-5,.,CASRKGSSYNEQFF,TGTGCCAGCAGAAAGGGGTCCTCCTACAATGAGCAGTTCTTC
TRBJ1-2,few,TRBV7-9,.,CASRQPDANYGYTF,TGTGCCAGCAGACAGCCCGACGCTAACTATGGCTACACCTTC
TRBJ2-3,.,TRBV20-1,TRBD2,CSAQLAGVSDTQYF,TGCAGTGCTCAATTAGCGGGAGTGTCAGATACGCAGTATTTT